These 28 T cell receptor beta chains were all obtained from the same sample, sequenced in a study of response to subunit inactivated influenza vaccine. MiXCR, run by TCRdb on the RT-PCR reads, gives a single entry per CDR3 protein. The table records 630,000 or so distinct CDR3 sequences, 15% to 19% of them present only once. The sample in question was PBMCs from blood, obtained about 13 days after vaccination. These receptors all stem from a man aged 45-65 years who received an inactivated influenza vaccine.

This rearrangement joins TRBV29-1 to TRBJ2-7, with 10 nucleotides matching TRBD1. The CDR3 extends over 13 amino acids. CDR1 and CDR2 from the germline V gene are SQVTM and ANQGSEA. V lost 6 bases, J lost 7 bases, and 9 bases stayed unmatched. As DNA, the CDR3 is TGCAGCGTAACCGGGACAGGGGCGTGGGAGCAGTACTTC. Its translation is CSVTGTGAWEQYF.

This clonotype appeared a few times. The chain employs TRBV7-2 and TRBJ2-2; 13 bases line up with TRBD2. The J segment lost 7 bases and the V segment lost 5 bases, leaving 7 bases of the junction unmatched. Germline CDR1 and CDR2: SGHTA and FQGNSA. This CDR3 spans 16 amino acids. This chain's CDR3 is CASSPTSGGAIGELFF. Here the CDR3 DNA reads TGTGCCAGCAGCCCTACTAGCGGGGGGGCTATCGGGGAGCTGTTTTTT.

This clonotype was observed a few times. The genes are TRBV20-1 and TRBJ1-2; no definite D call. The CDR3 is 12 residues long. CDR1 and CDR2 from the germline V gene are DFQATT and SNEGSKA (reference sequence). V shed 0 bases and J shed 5 bases, with 7 bases lying between them. CDR3 nucleotide sequence: TGCAGTGCTAGAGATGAAGGGTATGGCTACACCTTC. Residues: CSARDEGYGYTF.

This clonotype appeared a few times. V is TRBV5-1 and J is TRBJ2-1; D may match TRBD1 or TRBD2 (6 bases each). CDR3 length: 16 amino acids. Germline V gene sequence: CDR1 SGHRS, CDR2 YFSETQ. V was pared by 5 bases and J by 5 bases, with 20 bases between. CDR3 DNA: TGCGCCAGCAGTCTGGAGGGATGGGGGCCCAACAATGAGCAGTTCTTC. Its protein product is CASSLEGWGPNNEQFF.

Only a few counts were recorded for this clonotype. The chain couples TRBV15 to TRBJ2-7, with 14 positions matching TRBD2. J lost 6 bases, V lost 5 bases, and 6 bases had no gene match. This CDR3 comprises 15 residues. CDR1 and CDR2 (germline): LNHNV, YYDKDF (reference sequence). The CDR3, as DNA: TGTGCCACCAGCCATCCGACTAGCGGGAGGGGCGAGCAGTACTTC. Translation: CATSHPTSGRGEQYF.

The chain is built from TRBV7-9 and TRBJ1-6, with D perhaps matching TRBD1 (6 bases). This CDR3 has 16 residues. In germline, CDR1 is SEHNR, CDR2 FQNEAQ (reference sequence). V was trimmed by 8 bases and J by 5 bases, leaving 19 bases between them. CDR3 nucleotides: TGTGCCAGCGGGAAAAGCTGGGACACTGATAATTCACCCCTCCACTTT. Protein: CASGKSWDTDNSPLHF.

This clonotype was seen a handful of times. V and J are TRBV6-5 and TRBJ2-7; perhaps TRBD2 as D (5 bases). This CDR3 contains 13 residues. Trimming removed 2 bases at V and 8 bases at J, with 13 bases between. CDR1 is MNHEY, CDR2 SVGAGI, per germline. The CDR3 spells CASSYERVAKQYF. Written as DNA, the CDR3 is TGTGCCAGCAGTTACGAGAGGGTCGCTAAGCAGTACTTC.

This chain connects TRBV20-1 to TRBJ2-5; D possibly uses TRBD1 or TRBD2 (5 bases each). This CDR3 is built from 13 residues. Trimming removed 6 bases from V and 0 bases from J, with 11 bases in between. Germline V lookup: CDR1 DFQATT, CDR2 SNEGSKA (reference sequence). CDR3 loop: CSAEGPHQETQYF. CDR3 bases: TGCAGTGCCGAGGGACCACACCAAGAGACCCAGTACTTC.

This chain links TRBV29-1 with TRBJ2-7; TRBD2 is a possible D gene (5 bases). The germline V gene has CDR1 SQVTM and CDR2 ANQGSEA. V was clipped by 4 bases and J by 5 bases, with 15 bases between them. This CDR3 is built from 13 residues. The CDR3: CSVVGRSGDEQYF. The CDR3 DNA is TGCAGCGTTGTAGGGCGGAGCGGCGACGAGCAGTACTTC.

This clonotype came up a few times. The chain has TRBV12-3 or TRBV12-4 and TRBJ1-2, with D hard to call. Trimming removed 4 bases from V and 14 bases from J, with 20 bases in between. The CDR3 is made up of 13 amino acids. The DNA for the CDR3 is TGTGCCAGCAGTTCAAGAATCCCGACGGAACGTACCTTC. Translation gives CASSSRIPTERTF.

The chain joins TRBV18 to TRBJ1-6; the D is unclear. V lost 1 base to trimming and J lost 15 bases, with 13 bases between them. Germline CDR1 KGHSH, CDR2 LQKENI. This CDR3 contains 13 residues. The CDR3 reads CASSPLQLARLHF. DNA for the CDR3: TGTGCCAGCTCACCACTACAGCTCGCTCGCCTCCACTTT.

At least ten counts were recorded for this clonotype. An end of the junction does not agree with germline; a read error may underlie this. This rearrangement joins TRBV4-3 to TRBJ2-2; no reliable D call. Germline V lookup: CDR1 LGHNA, CDR2 YSLEER. There are 14 residues in the CDR3. CDR3 amino acids: CASSQARNTGELFF. CDR3 sequence (DNA): TGTGCCAGCAGCCAAGCAAGGAACACCGGGGAGCTGTTTTTT.

This clonotype has ten or more counts. The CDR3 loop is CASSQTSGYEQYF. CDR3 DNA: TGTGCCAGCAGCCAAACTAGCGGCTACGAGCAGTACTTC. The V gene is TRBV3-1, the J gene TRBJ2-7; 8 nucleotides agree with TRBD2. From germline, CDR1 is LGHDT and CDR2 YNNKEL (reference sequence). The CDR3 runs to 13 residues. Unmatched junction bases numbered 0, after V lost 2 bases and J lost 3 bases.

The V and J genes are TRBV10-3 and TRBJ1-2; the D gene is possibly TRBD1 (6 bases). This CDR3 contains 16 residues. With 6 bases removed from V and 8 bases from J, the gap between germline ends came to 25 bases. Germline V gives CDR1 ENHRY, CDR2 SYGVKD. The CDR3 reads CAIRPGHNPSGEGYTF. CDR3 sequence (DNA): TGTGCCATCAGACCGGGACACAACCCATCAGGGGAGGGCTACACCTTC.

The chain couples TRBV10-3 to TRBJ1-3; D gene unclear. The V end was cut by 6 bases, the J end by 7 bases, with 10 bases between. Germline V gene data show CDR1 as ENHRY and CDR2 as SYGVKD. CDR3 size: 12 residues. The CDR3 loop reads CAISLDLNTIYF. The CDR3 DNA follows: TGTGCCATCAGCCTGGACCTCAACACCATATATTTT.

The gene calls are TRBV28 and TRBJ2-2, with D possibly TRBD2 on 5 matching bases. The CDR3 totals 16 residues. The V end was cut by 3 bases, the J end by 4 bases, with 15 bases between. CDR1 and CDR2 from the germline V gene are MDHEN and SYDVKM. DNA for the CDR3: TGTGCCAGCAGTTTGGGAAGGCTAGCAGCCACCGGGGAGCTGTTTTTT. It codes for CASSLGRLAATGELFF. Full variable domain (missing parts from reference TRBV28 and TRBJ2-2): DVKVTQSSRYLVKRTGEKVFLECVQDMDHENMFWYRQDPGLGLRLIYFSYDVKMKEKGDIPEGYSVSREKKERFSLILESASTNQTSMYLCASSLGRLAATGELFFGEGSRLTVL.

A word on this clonotype: The junction does not match germline at one end; this may be a read error. The J gene is TRBJ2-6, the V gene TRBV5-1; weak D call: TRBD1 (5 bases). The CDR3 loop spans 18 amino acids. Germline V CDR1 and CDR2: SGHRS, YFSETQ. For the CDR3, the DNA is TGCGCCAGCAGCTTGGCCGACAGTGGAATCTCTGGGGTCAACGTCCTGACTTTC. It encodes CASSLADSGISGVNVLTF.

The chain recombines TRBV20-1 with TRBJ2-7; tentatively, D is TRBD1 (6 bases). V was trimmed by 3 bases and J by 4 bases, leaving 19 bases between them. Germline values: CDR1 DFQATT, CDR2 SNEGSKA (reference sequence). This CDR3 has 15 amino acids. The CDR3 is CSARGPTGHLYEQYF. The CDR3 bases are TGCAGTGCTAGGGGGCCTACGGGACACCTATACGAGCAGTACTTC.

This clonotype was seen more than once but under ten times. One end of the junction does not line up with germline, which may come from a read error. The chain couples TRBV4-3 to TRBJ1-6; 9 bases are shared with TRBD1. The CDR3 sequence is 14 residues long. The V gene's germline CDR1 is LGHNA and CDR2 YSLEER. CDR3 residues: CASSQDRGYSPLHF. Here the CDR3 DNA reads TGCGCCAGCAGTCAAGACAGGGGGTATTCACCCCTCCACTTT.

The CDR3 DNA reads as TGTGCCAGCACCTCTGCAGAGACCCAGTACTTC. As protein: CASTSAETQYF. This rearrangement joins TRBV12-3 or TRBV12-4 to TRBJ2-5; D call uncertain. This CDR3 contains 11 residues. V lost 7 bases to trimming and J lost 4 bases, with 7 bases between them.

This clonotype was counted only a few times. CDR3 residues: CATTGGGGAGELFF. The DNA for the CDR3 is TGTGCCACCACCGGAGGCGGGGGTGCCGGGGAGCTGTTTTTT. The V gene is TRBV28, the J gene TRBJ2-2, with TRBD2 matching 7 bases. V was pared by 10 bases and J by 6 bases, with 11 bases of the junction left unmatched. The CDR3 covers 14 residues. Germline CDR1 MDHEN, CDR2 SYDVKM.

The chain employs TRBV5-1 and TRBJ2-7; 14 bases match TRBD2. CDR1 SGHRS and CDR2 YFSETQ come from the germline V gene. The V gene end was trimmed by 3 bases and the J gene end by 0 bases; junction bases not matched to a gene: 2. This CDR3 is built from 16 residues. DNA of the CDR3: TGCGCCAGCAGCTCCGGGACTAGCGGGGGCTCCTACGAGCAGTACTTC. It yields the protein CASSSGTSGGSYEQYF.

V gene TRBV6-2 or TRBV6-3 combines with J gene TRBJ2-1; possible D gene TRBD2, 6 bases. The CDR3 is 15 amino acids. Trimming removed 5 bases at V and 6 bases at J, with 17 bases between. Germline loops: CDR1 MNHEY, CDR2 SVGEGT. The CDR3 bases are TGTGCCAGCAGTCTTCCCGCGGGGCGCATCAATGAGCAGTTCTTC. Its protein product is CASSLPAGRINEQFF.

The J gene is TRBJ1-6, the V gene TRBV20-1; TRBD1 aligns across 7 bases. Germline V gene sequence: CDR1 DFQATT, CDR2 SNEGSKA (reference sequence). The CDR3 spans 14 residues. The V segment lost 3 bases and the J segment 7 bases; nucleotides outside the gene matches: 6. The CDR3 region has the DNA TGCAGTGCTAGGCCGCCGGGACAGAATTCACCCCTCCACTTT. This sequence encodes CSARPPGQNSPLHF.

The sample holds a few counts of this clonotype. Germline is not matched at one junction end, which may reflect a read error. The rearrangement links TRBV5-1 to TRBJ2-5, with D unclear. Germline CDR1 SGHRS, CDR2 YFSETQ. The CDR3 extends over 13 amino acids. CDR3 amino acids: CASSLDVEETQYF. Written as DNA, the CDR3 is TGTGCCAGCAGCTTAGACGTAGAAGAGACCCAGTACTTC.

The rearrangement uses TRBV4-2 and TRBJ1-6, with 7 bases that match TRBD1. Looked up from germline, CDR1 is LGHNA and CDR2 is YNFKEQ. This CDR3 is 16 amino acids long. The trim removed 0 bases at V and 6 bases at J, leaving 5 bases unmatched. CDR3 loop: CASSQEWGTVNSPLHF. The CDR3 DNA reads TGTGCCAGCAGCCAAGAGTGGGGGACAGTTAATTCACCCCTCCACTTT.

This clonotype was seen more than once but under ten times. The genes are TRBV18 and TRBJ2-6; D remains unclear. The CDR3 length is 19 residues. CDR1 is KGHSH and CDR2 is LQKENI in the germline V gene. The germline V and J ends were trimmed by 3 bases and 1 base, with 19 bases remaining between them. The CDR3 bases are TGTGCCAGCTCACCGTTAACCGGGCCGTTATCTTCTGGGGCCAACGTCCTGACTTTC. It yields the protein CASSPLTGPLSSGANVLTF. Full variable domain (missing parts from reference TRBV18 and TRBJ2-6): NAGVMQNPRHLVRRRGQEARLRCSPMKGHSHVYWYRQLPEEGLKFMVYLQKENIIDESGMPKERFSAEFPKEGPSILRIQQVVRGDSAAYFCASSPLTGPLSSGANVLTFGAGSRLTVL.

This clonotype was seen a handful of times. The chain uses TRBV12-3 or TRBV12-4 and TRBJ2-7, with D perhaps TRBD1 (6 bases). There are 15 residues in the CDR3. Trimming left V 6 bases short and J 0 bases short, with 15 bases between. In nucleotides, the CDR3 is TGTGCCAGCAGCCCCGGGACATCCCTCTCCTACGAGCAGTACTTC. Translated: CASSPGTSLSYEQYF.